One T cell receptor beta chain is described in this entry. The source of the sample is a study of blood T cell repertoires in COVID-19. Study-level information: T cells, B-cell-depleted T cells, or PBMCs provided the cDNA or gDNA that served as material.

Assay used: immunoSEQ multiplex PCR; TCRdb lists only in-frame clones, some missing. In the table there are some 150,000 clones, about 86% of which are singletons. Sequences were obtained from peripheral blood. The sequence was collected from a human donor with acute or convalescent COVID-19. The donor label of this sample is uncertain.

Here the CDR3 DNA reads TGTGCCAGTAGTTCAGGGGGCGATTCACCCCTCCACTTT. It is translated as CASSSGGDSPLHF. The chain carries TRBV19 and TRBJ1-6, with TRBD1 identical over 8 bases. V shed 5 bases, J shed 8 bases, and the junction held 2 bases outside the gene matches. The CDR3 extends over 13 amino acids. Germline values: CDR1 LNHDA, CDR2 SQIVND (reference sequence). Looking up the rest from reference TRBV19 and TRBJ1-6 gives the full variable domain: DGGITQSPKYLFRKEGQNVTLSCEQNLNHDAMYWYRQDPGQGLRLIYYSQIVNDFQKGDIAEGYSVSREKKESFPLTVTSAQKNPTAFYLCASSSGGDSPLHFGNGTRLTVT.